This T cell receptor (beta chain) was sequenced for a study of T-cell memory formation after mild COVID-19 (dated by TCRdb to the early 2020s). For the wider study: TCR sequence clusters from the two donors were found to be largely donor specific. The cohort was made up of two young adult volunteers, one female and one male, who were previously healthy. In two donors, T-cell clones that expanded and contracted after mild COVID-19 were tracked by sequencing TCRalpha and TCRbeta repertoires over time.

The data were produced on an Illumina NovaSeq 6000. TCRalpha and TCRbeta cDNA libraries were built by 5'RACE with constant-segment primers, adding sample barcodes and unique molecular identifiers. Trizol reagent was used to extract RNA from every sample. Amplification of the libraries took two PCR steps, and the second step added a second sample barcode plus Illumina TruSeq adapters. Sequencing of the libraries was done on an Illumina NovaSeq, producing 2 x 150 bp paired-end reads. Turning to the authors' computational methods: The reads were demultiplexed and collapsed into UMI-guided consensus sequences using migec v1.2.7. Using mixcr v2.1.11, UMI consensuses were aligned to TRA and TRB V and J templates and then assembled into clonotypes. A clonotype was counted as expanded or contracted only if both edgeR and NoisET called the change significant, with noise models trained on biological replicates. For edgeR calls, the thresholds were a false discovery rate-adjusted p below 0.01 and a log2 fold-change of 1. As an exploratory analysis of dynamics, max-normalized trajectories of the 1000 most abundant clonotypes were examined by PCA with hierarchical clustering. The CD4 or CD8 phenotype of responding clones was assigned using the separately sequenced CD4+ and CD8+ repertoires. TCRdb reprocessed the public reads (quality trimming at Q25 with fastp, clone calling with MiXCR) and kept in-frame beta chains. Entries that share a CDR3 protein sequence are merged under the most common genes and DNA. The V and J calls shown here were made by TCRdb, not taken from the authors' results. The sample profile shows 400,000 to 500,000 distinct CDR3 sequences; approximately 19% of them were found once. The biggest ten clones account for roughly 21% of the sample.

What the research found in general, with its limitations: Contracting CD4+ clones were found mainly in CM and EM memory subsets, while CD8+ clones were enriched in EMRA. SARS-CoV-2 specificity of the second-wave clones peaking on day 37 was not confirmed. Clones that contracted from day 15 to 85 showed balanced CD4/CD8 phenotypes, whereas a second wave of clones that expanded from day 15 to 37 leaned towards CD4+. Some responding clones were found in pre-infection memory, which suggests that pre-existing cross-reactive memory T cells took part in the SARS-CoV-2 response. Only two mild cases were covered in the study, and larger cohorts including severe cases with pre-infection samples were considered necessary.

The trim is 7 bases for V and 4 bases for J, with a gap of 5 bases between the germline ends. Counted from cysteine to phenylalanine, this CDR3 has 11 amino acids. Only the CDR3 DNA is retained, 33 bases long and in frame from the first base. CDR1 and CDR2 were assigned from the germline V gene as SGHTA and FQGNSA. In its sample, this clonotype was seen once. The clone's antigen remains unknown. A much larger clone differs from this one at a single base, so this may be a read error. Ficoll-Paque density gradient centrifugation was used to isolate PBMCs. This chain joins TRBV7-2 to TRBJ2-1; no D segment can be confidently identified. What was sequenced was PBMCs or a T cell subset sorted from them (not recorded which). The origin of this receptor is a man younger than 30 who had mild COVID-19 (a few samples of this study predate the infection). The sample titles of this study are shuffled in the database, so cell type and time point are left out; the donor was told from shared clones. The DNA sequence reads TGTGCCAGCACCGTATACAATGAGCAGTTCTTC. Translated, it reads CASTVYNEQFF. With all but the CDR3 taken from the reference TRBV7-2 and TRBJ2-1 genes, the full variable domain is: GAGVSQSPSNKVTEKGKDVELRCDPISGHTALYWYRQSLGQGLEFLIYFQGNSAPDKSGLPSDRFSAERTGGSVSTLTIQRTQQEDSAVYLCASTVYNEQFFGPGTRLTVL.